This record covers a single T cell receptor beta chain. Its antigen remains undetermined. It has no much larger one-base neighbor in the sample; base qualities were not kept. One collaborating source in Seattle enrolled patients while the patients were actively infected and followed the patients over time throughout the course of disease. Whole blood was collected in K2EDTA tubes by collaborating institutions according to the institutions' own protocols. For TCRbeta analysis, collaborator samples were shipped as frozen whole blood, as isolated PBMCs, or as DNA extracted from either sample type. From the cysteine up to the phenylalanine, the CDR3 has a length of 14 residues. Just CDR3 DNA is preserved here, 42 bases in frame from base 1. Reading the germline V gene gives CDR1 LGHNA and CDR2 YNFKEQ. V has 8 bases trimmed and J has 9 bases trimmed; junction bases matching no gene number 7. This record belongs to a study of blood T cell repertoires in COVID-19 (dated by TCRdb to the early 2020s). Regarding the research as a whole: The collaborator samples originated in the United States, Italy and Spain and spanned the acute and convalescent phases of COVID-19. The repertoires were made available in a free public database intended to serve as a resource for research on the immune response to SARS-CoV-2. Nearly every sample came with metadata listing a de-identified subject ID, COVID-19 status, age in years and sex. The samples were drawn from two sources: the first 160 participants of the ongoing ImmuneRACE study, and 1,200 or so subjects contributed by 6 global collaborators. The prospective study material was composed of cDNA or gDNA derived from T cells, B-cell-depleted T cells, or PBMCs. Where available, HLA class I and class II types were obtained from metadata supplied by the sample provider rather than from assay-based typing. The dataset comprised deeply sampled blood TCRbeta repertoires from subjects exposed to, actively infected with, or recovered from COVID-19.

What the work shows at the level of the full study, not this receptor alone: The amount of clinical and demographic metadata varied by source and participant and was provided uncurated.

TCRbeta CDR3 regions were amplified from genomic DNA by means of the immunoSEQ Assay, a bias-controlled multiplex PCR. As for the original processing: Within the assay, amplification of reference gene primers was used to estimate how many nucleated cells each sample contained. To quantify the absolute abundance of each unique TCRbeta CDR3 rearrangement, sequence reads were collapsed and filtered. For each sample, productive Simpson clonality was calculated as the square root of Simpson's diversity index over productive rearrangements. As stored in TCRdb, this immuneACCESS dataset retains in-frame rearrangements with V and J assigned. A fraction of the clones does not appear; measured against another copy, unresolved V genes explain less than half of the discrepancy, and the remainder lacks a known reason. That table furnishes V, J and clone size, whereas the DNA furnished D and trimming. The sample records about 300,000 clones, roughly nine tenths of which are singletons. Together, the top ten hold 1.5% to 2% of the sample.

The chain uses TRBV4-2 and TRBJ2-1; TRBD2 lines up with 13 middle nucleotides. The sequence was collected from a woman aged 30 to 39 with COVID-19, enrolled during active disease. Sequenced sample: peripheral blood. The encoded CDR3 is CASQTSGGATEQFF. The sequenced DNA is TGTGCCAGCCAAACTAGCGGGGGGGCGACTGAGCAGTTCTTC.